The source of this T cell receptor (beta chain) is a study of blood T cell repertoires in COVID-19. Germline V CDR1 and CDR2: MGHDK, SYGVNS. The CDR3 contains 12 residues. V was clipped by 9 bases and J by 7 bases, with 12 bases between them. This clone appeared a few times. Categorization into cohorts depended on clinical history that participants reported. This table comes from immunoSEQ multiplex PCR, and its TCRdb copy is limited to in-frame clones, with some not included. Of 50,000 to 65,000 clones listed, about 75% are singletons. The chain is built from TRBV25-1 and TRBJ1-4; no clear D gene. The TCR comes from a woman aged 55 to 70 who had been exposed to COVID-19. Source material: PBMCs or T cells enriched from blood (not recorded which). The CDR3 loop is CASRPPGEKLFF. The CDR3 DNA reads TGTGCCAGTCGACCCCCAGGTGAAAAACTGTTTTTT.